Listed below are T cell receptor beta chains from one sample, sequenced in a study of T cells in Graves' hyperthyroidism and ophthalmopathy. TCRdb passed the multiplex PCR reads through MiXCR, listing each CDR3 protein once. Here the sample spans about 400,000 distinct CDR3 sequences, approximately 15% being singletons. Sequenced input: blood. These receptors all come from a woman aged 18-29 years with Graves' hyperthyroidism. CDR3s include the opening cysteine and the closing phenylalanine or tryptophan. Fields, in order: D gene, J gene, clone size, V gene, CDR3 protein, CDR3 DNA. D genes are given only for firm matches. Only some rows state a clone size, as once, few, many or a class for expanded clones.

D: TRBD2
J: TRBJ2-5
size: many
V: TRBV7-3
CDR3: CASILAGEQETQYF
DNA: TGTGCCAGCATCTTAGCGGGGGAACAAGAGACCCAGTACTTC

D: NA
J: TRBJ1-2
size: many
V: TRBV6-1
CDR3: CASTKRDNYGYTF
DNA: TGTGCCAGCACAAAACGGGATAACTATGGCTACACCTTC

D: NA
J: TRBJ1-2
size: many
V: TRBV2
CDR3: CASRTGIQSYTF
DNA: TGTGCCAGCAGGACCGGGATACAGAGCTACACCTTC

D: TRBD1
J: TRBJ2-2
size: few
V: TRBV6-1
CDR3: CASRSGTGHTGELFF
DNA: TGTGCCAGCAGATCCGGGACAGGGCACACCGGGGAGCTGTTTTTT

D: TRBD2
J: TRBJ2-4
size: many
V: TRBV7-3
CDR3: CASSLRAGGLGNIQYF
DNA: TGTGCCAGCAGCTTAAGAGCGGGGGGGCTCGGGAACATTCAGTACTTC

D: TRBD2
J: TRBJ2-1
size: few
V: TRBV10-3
CDR3: CAISESYWTSLFF
DNA: TGTGCCATCAGTGAGTCGTATTGGACTAGCCTGTTCTTC

D: NA
J: TRBJ1-6
size: many
V: TRBV6-5
CDR3: CASSYSTTRPLHF
DNA: TGTGCCAGCAGTTACTCGACAACCCGACCCCTCCACTTT

D: NA
J: TRBJ2-2
size: few
V: TRBV12-3/TRBV12-4
CDR3: CASTPPGNPTGELFF
DNA: TGTGCCAGCACCCCCCCCGGGAACCCGACCGGGGAGCTGTTTTTT

D: TRBD1
J: TRBJ1-2
size: NA
V: TRBV28
CDR3: CASSLRQGDYGYTF
DNA: TGTGCCAGCAGTTTGAGACAGGGGGACTATGGCTACACCTTC

D: TRBD1
J: TRBJ2-7
size: NA
V: TRBV20-1
CDR3: CSASLKRTGGIRSYEQYF
DNA: TGCAGTGCTAGCCTTAAAAGGACAGGGGGGATTAGGTCCTACGAGCAGTACTTC

D: NA
J: TRBJ2-1
size: few
V: TRBV7-3
CDR3: CASSLGWTPSNEQFF
DNA: TGTGCCAGCAGCTTAGGGTGGACCCCAAGTAATGAGCAGTTCTTC

D: NA
J: TRBJ2-1
size: many
V: TRBV5-1
CDR3: CASSLVEGGDGNEQFF
DNA: TGCGCCAGCAGCTTGGTTGAGGGGGGAGACGGGAATGAGCAGTTCTTC

D: NA
J: TRBJ1-2
size: many
V: TRBV7-2
CDR3: CASSTPGGYGYTF
DNA: TGTGCCAGCAGCACCCCGGGTGGCTATGGCTACACCTTC

D: TRBD1
J: TRBJ2-7
size: many
V: TRBV12-3/TRBV12-4
CDR3: CASSFGGQGSYEQYF
DNA: TGTGCCAGCAGTTTCGGGGGACAGGGTTCGTACGAGCAGTACTTC

D: NA
J: TRBJ2-7
size: many
V: TRBV27
CDR3: CASSLSNGGLYEQYF
DNA: TGTGCCAGCAGTTTATCGAACGGGGGGCTCTACGAGCAGTACTTC

D: TRBD2
J: TRBJ2-5
size: NA
V: TRBV20-1
CDR3: CSARRLAEETQYF
DNA: TGCAGTGCGCGCCGGCTAGCGGAAGAGACCCAGTACTTC

D: NA
J: TRBJ2-7
size: many
V: TRBV6-1
CDR3: CASSYFSSGYEQYF
DNA: TGTGCCAGCAGTTATTTCTCCTCAGGGTACGAGCAGTACTTC

D: NA
J: TRBJ1-2
size: many
V: TRBV12-3/TRBV12-4
CDR3: CASTVGLYGYTF
DNA: TGTGCCAGCACCGTAGGCCTCTATGGCTACACCTTC

D: TRBD1
J: TRBJ2-1
size: many
V: TRBV24-1
CDR3: CATRGTGSRLGEQFF
DNA: TGTGCCACCAGGGGGACAGGGTCAAGGCTCGGTGAGCAGTTCTTC

D: TRBD1
J: TRBJ1-2
size: many
V: TRBV9
CDR3: CASSGRQGNFRANYGYTF
DNA: TGTGCCAGCAGCGGCCGACAGGGAAATTTCAGGGCTAACTATGGCTACACCTTC

D: NA
J: TRBJ1-4
size: few
V: TRBV5-5
CDR3: CASSLAPPGTNEKLFF
DNA: TGTGCCAGCAGCTTGGCCCCCCCTGGAACTAATGAAAAACTGTTTTTT

D: TRBD2
J: TRBJ2-1
size: many
V: TRBV10-3
CDR3: CAISEGSGGSSYNEQFF
DNA: TGTGCCATCAGTGAAGGTAGCGGGGGTAGCTCCTACAATGAGCAGTTCTTC